This T cell receptor beta chain comes out of a study of vaccination effects on CD4 cells after COVID-19. As for the study in general: The cohort was immunized with two doses of either the BNT162b2 or mRNA-1273 vaccine.

This clone showed up just once. The antigen remains unidentified. Clones were read by immunoSEQ multiplex PCR, and TCRdb kept only the in-frame ones, dropping some. The sample has about 34,000 clones; just under 75% are singletons. Before sequencing took place, the ViraFEST assay used viral peptide pools to expand antigen-specific CD4+ T cells. Cells that had been cultured for 10 days were the source of isolated CD4+ T cells. The person had PCR-confirmed SARS-CoV-2 infection between March and December 2020. The V segment lost 1 base and the J segment 5 bases; nucleotides outside the gene matches: 1. CDR3 length: 14 residues. Germline CDR1 and CDR2: MGHRA and YSYEKL.

V is TRBV4-1 and J is TRBJ1-4, with TRBD1 identical over 7 bases. The clonotype comes from a human donor who had a prior SARS-CoV-2 infection. The material was CD4+ T cells from PBMCs cultured with a peptide pool, obtained before COVID-19 vaccination. The CDR3 sequence is CASSQVQGNEKLFF. The CDR3 coding sequence is TGCGCCAGCAGCCAAGTACAGGGGAATGAAAAACTGTTTTTT.